This section outlines one T cell receptor beta chain sequence together with its context. This clone was seen once. Its target antigen remains unknown. No base quality information exists; no much larger clone differs at one position. This sample is drawn from a study of blood T cell repertoires in COVID-19 (dated by TCRdb to about 2020). Turning to the overall study: Samples covering the acute and convalescent phases of COVID-19 were provided by collaborators in the United States, Italy and Spain. Samples were obtained from the ongoing ImmuneRACE study (first 160 participants) and from some 1,200 subjects provided by 6 global collaborators. The material from the prospective study consisted of cDNA or gDNA derived from T cells, B-cell-depleted T cells, or PBMCs. Deeply sampled blood TCRbeta repertoires from subjects exposed to, actively infected with, or recovered from COVID-19 were included in the dataset. The repertoires were released in a freely available public database intended as a resource for research on the immune response to SARS-CoV-2. The sample metadata nearly always contained a de-identified subject ID, COVID-19 status, age in years and sex. HLA class I and class II types, where available, came from metadata supplied by the sample provider rather than from assay-based typing.

V sheds 5 bases and J sheds 3 bases, leaving 16 bases between their ends. Reading from cysteine to phenylalanine, the CDR3 counts 15 amino acids. Only CDR3 DNA remains: 45 bases, in frame from the first base. From the germline V gene, CDR1 is SGHAT and CDR2 is FQNNGV. Another Seattle source contributed samples from volunteer blood donors who had recovered from COVID-19. Whole blood was collected in K2EDTA tubes by collaborating institutions according to the institutions' own protocols. For TCRbeta analysis, collaborator samples were shipped as frozen whole blood, as isolated PBMCs, or as DNA extracted from either sample type. The immunoSEQ Assay, a bias-controlled multiplex PCR, was used to amplify TCRbeta CDR3 regions from genomic DNA. Per the source publication's procedure: Nucleated cell counts per sample were estimated from amplification of reference gene primers within the assay. Sequence reads were collapsed and filtered to measure the absolute abundance of every unique TCRbeta CDR3 rearrangement. For each sample, productive Simpson clonality was calculated as the square root of Simpson's diversity index over productive rearrangements. The table was pulled from immuneACCESS by TCRdb, which kept in-frame rearrangements only. Such tables lose some clones; where checked, under half of the loss comes from unresolved V genes, and the rest has no known cause. V and J calls and clone size are as listed in that table; D and trimming were resolved from the DNA. In all, the sample holds more than 90,000 clones, and approximately 87% of those were seen once. Clones ranked in the top ten supply approximately 7.9% of the sample.

Results the study describes overall, beyond this receptor: Clinical and demographic metadata were provided uncurated, with the amount varying by source and participant.

The TCR originated in a man between 70 and 80 years old who had recovered from COVID-19. The sequence links TRBV11-2 to TRBJ1-1; TRBD1 is a weak D gene call, 5 bases matching. Material for sequencing was peripheral blood. The bases are TGTGCCAGCAGCCTCATAGAAGGAGGGGACACTGAAGCTTTCTTT. The resulting protein is CASSLIEGGDTEAFF.